This T cell receptor (beta chain) came from a study of glioma-infiltrating T cells after dendritic cell vaccination. At the level of the study: Three intradermal dendritic cell vaccine injections were given every two weeks. Study observations and caveats: Higher pretreatment TIL content predicted longer progression-free time and survival.

The time point was: after dendritic cell vaccination, including at tumor progression/relapse. Input was approximately 1.8 ug genomic DNA, or all available if less. This table comes from immunoSEQ multiplex PCR, and its TCRdb copy is limited to in-frame clones, with some not included. The data hold 85,000 to 100,000 clones, with 75% to 85% observed a single time. This clone occurred once. Its target is not known. The material was blood, obtained after dendritic cell vaccination. The clonotype originates from a human donor with glioblastoma.

The CDR3 DNA reads TGCGCCAGCAGCAAGGACAGGCCCCTTAACAATGAGCAGTTCTTC. Its translation is CASSKDRPLNNEQFF. V gene TRBV5-1 combines with J gene TRBJ2-1, with 7 bases aligning to TRBD1. V was pared by 4 bases and J by 5 bases, with 9 bases of the junction left unmatched. The CDR3 length is 15 residues. Germline V gene data show CDR1 as SGHRS and CDR2 as YFSETQ.